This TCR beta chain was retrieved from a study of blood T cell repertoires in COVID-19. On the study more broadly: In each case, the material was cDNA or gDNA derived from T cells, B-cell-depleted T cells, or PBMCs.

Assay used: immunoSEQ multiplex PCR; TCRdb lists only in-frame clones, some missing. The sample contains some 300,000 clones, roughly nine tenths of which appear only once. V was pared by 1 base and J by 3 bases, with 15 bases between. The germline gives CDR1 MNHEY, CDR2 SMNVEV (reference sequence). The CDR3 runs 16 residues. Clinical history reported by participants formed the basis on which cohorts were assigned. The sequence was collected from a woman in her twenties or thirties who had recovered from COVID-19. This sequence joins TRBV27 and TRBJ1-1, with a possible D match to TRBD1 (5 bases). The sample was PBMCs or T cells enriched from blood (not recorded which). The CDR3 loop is CASSLYRGHGDTEAFF. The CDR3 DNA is TGTGCCAGCAGTTTATATAGGGGTCATGGGGACACTGAAGCTTTCTTT.